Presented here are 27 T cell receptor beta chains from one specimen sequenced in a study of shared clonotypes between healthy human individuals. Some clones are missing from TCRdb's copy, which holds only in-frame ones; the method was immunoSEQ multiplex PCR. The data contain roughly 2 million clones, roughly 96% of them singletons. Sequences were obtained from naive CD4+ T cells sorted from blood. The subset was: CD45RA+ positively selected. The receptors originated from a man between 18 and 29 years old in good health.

Here the CDR3 reads CASSLNAPREAFF. CDR3 coding DNA: TGTGCCAGCAGTTTGAACGCCCCCCGTGAAGCTTTCTTT. The rearrangement joins TRBV28 to TRBJ1-1; D is ambiguous. The CDR3 extends over 13 amino acids. Trimming took off 3 bases at V and 7 bases at J, with 12 bases between the two ends. Germline values: CDR1 MDHEN, CDR2 SYDVKM.

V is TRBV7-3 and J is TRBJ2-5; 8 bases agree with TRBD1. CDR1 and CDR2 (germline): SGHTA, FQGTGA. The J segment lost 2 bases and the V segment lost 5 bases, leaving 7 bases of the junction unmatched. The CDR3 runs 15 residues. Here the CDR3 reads CASSPGTGPQETQYF. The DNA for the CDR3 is TGTGCCAGCAGCCCCGGGACAGGTCCTCAAGAGACCCAGTACTTC.

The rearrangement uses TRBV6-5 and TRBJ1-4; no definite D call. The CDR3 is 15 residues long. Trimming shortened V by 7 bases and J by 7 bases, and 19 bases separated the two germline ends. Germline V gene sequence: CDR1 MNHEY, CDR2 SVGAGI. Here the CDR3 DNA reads TGTGCCAGCACACCGGGAGGAAAGGGTGTTGAAAAACTGTTTTTT. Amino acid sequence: CASTPGGKGVEKLFF.

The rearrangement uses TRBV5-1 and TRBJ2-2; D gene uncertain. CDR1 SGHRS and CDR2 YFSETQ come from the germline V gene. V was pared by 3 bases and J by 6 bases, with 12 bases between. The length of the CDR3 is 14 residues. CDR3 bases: TGCGCCAGCAGCTCGGATCTGCGCGCCGGGGAGCTGTTTTTT. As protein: CASSSDLRAGELFF.

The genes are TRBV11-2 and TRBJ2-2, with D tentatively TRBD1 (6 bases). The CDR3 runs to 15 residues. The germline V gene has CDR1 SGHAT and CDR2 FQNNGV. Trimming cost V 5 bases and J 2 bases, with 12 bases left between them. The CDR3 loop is CASSRGTLNTGELFF. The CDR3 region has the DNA TGTGCCAGCAGCCGAGGGACATTAAACACCGGGGAGCTGTTTTTT.

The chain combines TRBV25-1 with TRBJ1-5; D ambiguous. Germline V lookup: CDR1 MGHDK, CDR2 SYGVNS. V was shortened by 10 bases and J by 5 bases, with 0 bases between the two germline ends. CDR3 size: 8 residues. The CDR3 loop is CANQPQHF. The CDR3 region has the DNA TGTGCCAATCAGCCCCAGCATTTT.

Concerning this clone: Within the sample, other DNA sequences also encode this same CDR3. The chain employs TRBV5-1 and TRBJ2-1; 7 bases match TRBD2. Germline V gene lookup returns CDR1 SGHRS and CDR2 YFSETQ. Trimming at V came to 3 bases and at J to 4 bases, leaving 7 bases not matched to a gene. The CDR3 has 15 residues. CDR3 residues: CASSSSSGSYNEQFF. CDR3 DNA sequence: TGCGCCAGCAGCTCCTCTAGCGGTTCTTACAATGAGCAGTTCTTC.

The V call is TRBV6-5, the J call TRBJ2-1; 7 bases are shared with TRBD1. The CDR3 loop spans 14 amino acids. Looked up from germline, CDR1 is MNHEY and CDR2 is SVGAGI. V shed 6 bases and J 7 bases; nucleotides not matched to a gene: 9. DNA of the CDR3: TGTGCCAGCAGCCGTAGGACAGGTCGGAATGAGCAGTTCTTC. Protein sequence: CASSRRTGRNEQFF.

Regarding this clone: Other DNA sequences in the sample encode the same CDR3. The CDR3 coding sequence is TGTGCCTGGAGTGTCAGAAGGAGCTCCTACGAGCAGTACTTC. Protein product: CAWSVRRSSYEQYF. This chain links TRBV30 with TRBJ2-7; no reliable D call. CDR1 is GTSNPN and CDR2 is SVGIG in the germline V gene (reference sequence). This CDR3 is built from 14 residues. V shed 0 bases and J shed 0 bases, with 9 bases lying between them.

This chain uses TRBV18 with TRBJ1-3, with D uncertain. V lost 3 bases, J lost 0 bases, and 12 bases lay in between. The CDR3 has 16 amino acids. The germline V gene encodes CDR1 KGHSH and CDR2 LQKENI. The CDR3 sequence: CASSPGSDASGNTIYF. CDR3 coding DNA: TGTGCCAGCTCACCGGGAAGCGATGCCTCTGGAAACACCATATATTTT.

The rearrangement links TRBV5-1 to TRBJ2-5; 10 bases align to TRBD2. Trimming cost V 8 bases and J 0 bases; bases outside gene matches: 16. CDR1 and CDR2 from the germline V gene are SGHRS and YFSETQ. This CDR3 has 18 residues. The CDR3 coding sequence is TGCGCCAGTCCGGGGCTAGCGGGAGCCCGTTGGTACCAAGAGACCCAGTACTTC. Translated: CASPGLAGARWYQETQYF.

The CDR3 here is CASSPASVRETQYF. Here the CDR3 DNA reads TGTGCCAGCTCACCAGCTAGCGTCCGTGAGACCCAGTACTTC. The rearrangement joins TRBV18 to TRBJ2-5; D perhaps matches TRBD2 (6 bases). The CDR3 has 14 amino acids. Germline V gene data show CDR1 as KGHSH and CDR2 as LQKENI. The ends were cut back, 2 bases at V and 5 bases at J, with 12 bases in the middle.

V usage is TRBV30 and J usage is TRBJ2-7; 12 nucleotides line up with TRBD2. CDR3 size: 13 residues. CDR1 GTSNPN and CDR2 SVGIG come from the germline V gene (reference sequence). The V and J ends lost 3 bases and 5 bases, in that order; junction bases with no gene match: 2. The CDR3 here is CAWRLAGGNEQYF. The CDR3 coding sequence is TGTGCCTGGAGACTAGCGGGAGGTAACGAGCAGTACTTC.

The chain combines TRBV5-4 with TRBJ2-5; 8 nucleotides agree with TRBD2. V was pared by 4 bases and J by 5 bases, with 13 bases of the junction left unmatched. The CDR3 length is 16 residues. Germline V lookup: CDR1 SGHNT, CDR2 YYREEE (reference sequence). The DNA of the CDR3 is TGTGCCAGCAGCGCATGGACTAGCCGAACAGGGGAGACCCAGTACTTC. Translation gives CASSAWTSRTGETQYF. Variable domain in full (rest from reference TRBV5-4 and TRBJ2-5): ETGVTQSPTHLIKTRGQQVTLRCSSQSGHNTVSWYQQALGQGPQFIFQYYREEENGRGNFPPRFSGLQFPNYSSELNVNALELDDSALYLCASSAWTSRTGETQYFGPGTRLLVL.

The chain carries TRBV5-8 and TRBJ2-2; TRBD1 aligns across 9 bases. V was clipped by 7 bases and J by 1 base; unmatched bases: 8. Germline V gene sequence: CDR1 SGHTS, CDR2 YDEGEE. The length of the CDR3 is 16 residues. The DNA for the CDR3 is TGTGCCAGCCGATTAAGGACAGGGGTGAACACCGGGGAGCTGTTTTTT. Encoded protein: CASRLRTGVNTGELFF.

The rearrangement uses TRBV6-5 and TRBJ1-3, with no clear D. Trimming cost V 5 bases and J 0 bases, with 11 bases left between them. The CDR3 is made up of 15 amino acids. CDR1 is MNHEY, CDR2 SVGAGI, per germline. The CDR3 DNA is TGTGCCAGCAGTCCTCGGGCCTTCTCTGGAAACACCATATATTTT. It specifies CASSPRAFSGNTIYF.

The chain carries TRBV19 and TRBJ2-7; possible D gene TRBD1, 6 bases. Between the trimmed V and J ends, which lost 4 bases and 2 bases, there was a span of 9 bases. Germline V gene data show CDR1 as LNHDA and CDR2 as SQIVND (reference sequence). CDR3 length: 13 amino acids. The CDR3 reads CASSRTETYEQYF. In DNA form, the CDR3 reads TGTGCCAGTAGTAGGACAGAGACCTACGAGCAGTACTTC.

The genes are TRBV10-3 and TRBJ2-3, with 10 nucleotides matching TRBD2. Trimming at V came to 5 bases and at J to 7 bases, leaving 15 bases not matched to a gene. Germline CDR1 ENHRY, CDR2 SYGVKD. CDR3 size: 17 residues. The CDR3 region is CAISSTGTSVKRNTQYF. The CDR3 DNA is TGTGCCATCAGTTCTACCGGGACTAGCGTTAAGAGGAATACGCAGTATTTT.

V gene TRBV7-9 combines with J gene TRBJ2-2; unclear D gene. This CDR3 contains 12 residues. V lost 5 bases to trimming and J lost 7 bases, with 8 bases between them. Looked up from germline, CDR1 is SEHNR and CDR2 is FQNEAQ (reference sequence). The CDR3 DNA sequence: TGTGCCAGCAGCCTTGATAACGGGGAGCTGTTTTTT. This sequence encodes CASSLDNGELFF.

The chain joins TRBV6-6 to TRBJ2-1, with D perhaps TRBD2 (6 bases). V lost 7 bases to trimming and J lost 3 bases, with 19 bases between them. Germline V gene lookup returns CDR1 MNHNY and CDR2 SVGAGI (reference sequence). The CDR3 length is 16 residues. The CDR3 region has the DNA TGTGCCAGCAATTCCGTGCGGGGCTACGGCTACAATGAGCAGTTCTTC. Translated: CASNSVRGYGYNEQFF.

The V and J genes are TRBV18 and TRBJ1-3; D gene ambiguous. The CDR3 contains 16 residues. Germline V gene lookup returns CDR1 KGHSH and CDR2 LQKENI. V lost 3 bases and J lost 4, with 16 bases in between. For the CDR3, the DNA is TGTGCCAGCTCACCGACGGGCCCTTCCCAGGGAAACACCATATATTTT. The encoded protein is CASSPTGPSQGNTIYF. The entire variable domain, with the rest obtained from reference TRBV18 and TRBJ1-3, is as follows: NAGVMQNPRHLVRRRGQEARLRCSPMKGHSHVYWYRQLPEEGLKFMVYLQKENIIDESGMPKERFSAEFPKEGPSILRIQQVVRGDSAAYFCASSPTGPSQGNTIYFGEGSWLTVV.

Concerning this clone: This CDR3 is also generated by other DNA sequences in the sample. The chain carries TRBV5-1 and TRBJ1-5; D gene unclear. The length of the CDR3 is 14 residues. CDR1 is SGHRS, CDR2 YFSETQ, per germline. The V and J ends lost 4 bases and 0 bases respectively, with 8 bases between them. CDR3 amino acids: CASSPDGSNQPQHF. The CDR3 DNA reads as TGCGCCAGCAGCCCTGACGGTAGCAATCAGCCCCAGCATTTT. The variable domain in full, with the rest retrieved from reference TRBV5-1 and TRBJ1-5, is KAGVTQTPRYLIKTRGQQVTLSCSPISGHRSVSWYQQTPGQGLQFLFEYFSETQRNKGNFPGRFSGRQFSNSRSEMNVSTLELGDSALYLCASSPDGSNQPQHFGDGTRLSIL.

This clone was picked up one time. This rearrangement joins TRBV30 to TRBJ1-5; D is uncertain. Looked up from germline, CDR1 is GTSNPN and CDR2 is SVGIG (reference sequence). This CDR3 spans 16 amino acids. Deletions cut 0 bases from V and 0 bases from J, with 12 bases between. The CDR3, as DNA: TGTGCCTGGAGTGTATTATCCCAGACTAGCAATCAGCCCCAGCATTTT. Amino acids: CAWSVLSQTSNQPQHF. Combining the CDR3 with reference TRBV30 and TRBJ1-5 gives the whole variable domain SQTIHQWPATLVQPVGSPLSLECTVEGTSNPNLYWYRQAAGRGLQLLFYSVGIGQISSEVPQNLSASRPQDRQFILSSKKLLLSDSGFYLCAWSVLSQTSNQPQHFGDGTRLSIL.

The CDR3 protein is CASSQLPSGGAGETQYF. CDR3 DNA sequence: TGTGCCAGCAGCCAACTTCCTAGCGGGGGGGCAGGAGAGACCCAGTACTTC. The chain recombines TRBV4-2 with TRBJ2-5; the match to TRBD2 covers 12 bases. This CDR3 has 17 residues. In germline, CDR1 is LGHNA, CDR2 YNFKEQ. With 2 bases clipped from V and 4 bases from J, the junction kept 8 bases outside the gene matches.

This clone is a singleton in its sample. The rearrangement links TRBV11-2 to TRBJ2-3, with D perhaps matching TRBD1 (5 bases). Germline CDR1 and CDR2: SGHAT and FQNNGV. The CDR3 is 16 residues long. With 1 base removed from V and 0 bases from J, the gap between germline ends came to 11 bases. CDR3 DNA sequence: TGTGCCAGCAGCTTAGCAGGGCCCCTAAGCACAGATACGCAGTATTTT. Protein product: CASSLAGPLSTDTQYF.

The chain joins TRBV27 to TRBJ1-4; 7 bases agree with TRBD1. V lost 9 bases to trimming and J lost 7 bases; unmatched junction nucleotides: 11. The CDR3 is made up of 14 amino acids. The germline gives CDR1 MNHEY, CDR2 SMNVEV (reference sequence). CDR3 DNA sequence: TGTGCCAGATGGACGACAGGGTACGGTGAAAAACTGTTTTTT. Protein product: CARWTTGYGEKLFF.

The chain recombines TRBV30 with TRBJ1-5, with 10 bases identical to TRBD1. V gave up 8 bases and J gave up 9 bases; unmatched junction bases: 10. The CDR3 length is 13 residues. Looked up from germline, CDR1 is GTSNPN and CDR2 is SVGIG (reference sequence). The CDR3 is CASSLDRGRPQHF. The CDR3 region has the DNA TGTGCCAGCAGCTTAGACAGGGGGCGGCCCCAGCATTTT.